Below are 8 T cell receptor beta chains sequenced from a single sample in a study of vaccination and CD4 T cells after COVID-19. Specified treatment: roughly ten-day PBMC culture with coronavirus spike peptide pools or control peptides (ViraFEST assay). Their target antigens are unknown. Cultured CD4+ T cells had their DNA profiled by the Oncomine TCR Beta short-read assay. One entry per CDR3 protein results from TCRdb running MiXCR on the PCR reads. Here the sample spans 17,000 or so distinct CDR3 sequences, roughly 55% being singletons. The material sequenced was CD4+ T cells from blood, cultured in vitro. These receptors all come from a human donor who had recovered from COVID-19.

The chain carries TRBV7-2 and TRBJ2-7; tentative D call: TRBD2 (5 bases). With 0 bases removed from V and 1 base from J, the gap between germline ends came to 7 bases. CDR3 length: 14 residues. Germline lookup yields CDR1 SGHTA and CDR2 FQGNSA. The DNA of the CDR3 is TGTGCCAGCAGCTTAGCGCCGGGGTCCTACGAGCAGTACTTC. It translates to CASSLAPGSYEQYF.

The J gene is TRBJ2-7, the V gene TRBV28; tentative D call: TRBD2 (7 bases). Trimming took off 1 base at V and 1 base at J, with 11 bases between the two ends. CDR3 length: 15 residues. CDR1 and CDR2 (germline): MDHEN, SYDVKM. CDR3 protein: CASSLSRGGSYEQYF. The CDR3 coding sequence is TGTGCCAGCAGTTTATCCAGGGGAGGGTCCTACGAGCAGTACTTC.

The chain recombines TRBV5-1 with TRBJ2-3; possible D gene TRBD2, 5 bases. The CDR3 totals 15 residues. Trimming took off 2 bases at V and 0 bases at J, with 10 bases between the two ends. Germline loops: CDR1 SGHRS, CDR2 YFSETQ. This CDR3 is CASSFARGSTDTQYF. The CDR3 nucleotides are TGCGCCAGCAGCTTCGCTAGAGGGAGCACAGATACGCAGTATTTT.

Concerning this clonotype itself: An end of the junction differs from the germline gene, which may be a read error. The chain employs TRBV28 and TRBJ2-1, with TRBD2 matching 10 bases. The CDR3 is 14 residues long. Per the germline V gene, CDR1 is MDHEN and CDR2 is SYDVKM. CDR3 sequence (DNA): TGTGCCGGCAGTTCTCCTAGCGGGAGTCATGAGCAGTTCTTC. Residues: CAGSSPSGSHEQFF.

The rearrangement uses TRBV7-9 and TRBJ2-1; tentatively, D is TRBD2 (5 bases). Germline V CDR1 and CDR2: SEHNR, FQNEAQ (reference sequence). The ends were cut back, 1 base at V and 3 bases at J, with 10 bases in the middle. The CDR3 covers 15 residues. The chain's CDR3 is CASSLVPAVYNEQFF. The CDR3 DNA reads TGTGCCAGCAGCTTAGTTCCAGCGGTCTACAATGAGCAGTTCTTC.

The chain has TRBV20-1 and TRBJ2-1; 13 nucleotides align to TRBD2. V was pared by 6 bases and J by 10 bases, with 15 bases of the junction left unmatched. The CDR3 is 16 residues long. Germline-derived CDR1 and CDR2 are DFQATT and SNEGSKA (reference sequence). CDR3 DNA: TGCAGTGCCGAACCGGGACTAGCGGGAATATCTGGCGAGCAGTTCTTC. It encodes CSAEPGLAGISGEQFF.

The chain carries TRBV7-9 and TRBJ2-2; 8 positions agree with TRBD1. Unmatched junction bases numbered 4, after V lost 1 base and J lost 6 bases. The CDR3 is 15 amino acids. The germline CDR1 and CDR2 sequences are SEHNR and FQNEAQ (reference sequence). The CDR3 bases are TGTGCCAGCAGCTTAGGACAGGGGTCAGCCGGGGAGCTGTTTTTT. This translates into CASSLGQGSAGELFF.

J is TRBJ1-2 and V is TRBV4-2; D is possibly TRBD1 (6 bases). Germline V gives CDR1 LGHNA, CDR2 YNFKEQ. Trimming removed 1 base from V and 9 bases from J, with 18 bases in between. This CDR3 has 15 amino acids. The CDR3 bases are TGTGCCAGCAGCCAAGCCGCAGGGGTAGGGGATCGCTACACCTTC. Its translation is CASSQAAGVGDRYTF.